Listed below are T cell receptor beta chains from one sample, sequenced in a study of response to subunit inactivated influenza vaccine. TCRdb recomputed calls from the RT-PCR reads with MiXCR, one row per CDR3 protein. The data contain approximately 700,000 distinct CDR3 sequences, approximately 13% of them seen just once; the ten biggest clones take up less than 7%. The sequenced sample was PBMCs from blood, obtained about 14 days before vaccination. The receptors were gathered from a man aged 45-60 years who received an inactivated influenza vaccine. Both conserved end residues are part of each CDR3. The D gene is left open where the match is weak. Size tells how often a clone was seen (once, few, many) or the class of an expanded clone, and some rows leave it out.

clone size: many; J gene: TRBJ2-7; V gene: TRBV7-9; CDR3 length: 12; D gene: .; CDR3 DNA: TGTGCCAGCAGCCCACCATTGAGCGAGCAGTACTTC; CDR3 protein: CASSPPLSEQYF
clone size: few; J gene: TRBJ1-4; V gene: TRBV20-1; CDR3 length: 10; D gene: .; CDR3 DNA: TGCAGTGCTAGGTCCGGAAAACTGTTTTTT; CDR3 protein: CSARSGKLFF
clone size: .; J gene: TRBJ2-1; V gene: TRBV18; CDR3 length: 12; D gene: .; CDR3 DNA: TGTGCCAGCTCACCGTCCTGGAATGAGCAGTTCTTC; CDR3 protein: CASSPSWNEQFF
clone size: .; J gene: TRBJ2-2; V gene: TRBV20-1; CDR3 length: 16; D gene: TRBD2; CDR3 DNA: TGCAGTGCTTCTCCAAGACTAGCGGGAGTGGTCGGGGAGCTGTTTTTT; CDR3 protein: CSASPRLAGVVGELFF
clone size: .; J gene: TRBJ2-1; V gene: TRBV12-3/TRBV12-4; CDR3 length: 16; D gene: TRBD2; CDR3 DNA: TGTGCCAGCAGTTTACGGGAGGGGACCATCTACAATGAGCAGTTCTTC; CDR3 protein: CASSLREGTIYNEQFF
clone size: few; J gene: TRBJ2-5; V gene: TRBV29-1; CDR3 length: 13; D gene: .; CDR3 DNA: TGCAGCCTGCGGGACACCACCCAAGAGACCCAGTACTTC; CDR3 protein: CSLRDTTQETQYF
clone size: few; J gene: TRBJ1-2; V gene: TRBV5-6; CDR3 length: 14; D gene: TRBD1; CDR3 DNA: TGTGCCAGCAGCCGAGGGACAGGGTACTATGGCTACACCTTC; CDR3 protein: CASSRGTGYYGYTF
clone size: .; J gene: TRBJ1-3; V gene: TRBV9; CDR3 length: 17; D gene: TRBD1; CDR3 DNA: TGTGCCAGCAGCGTAGAATCGTACAGGGGGCACGGAAACACCATATATTTT; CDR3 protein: CASSVESYRGHGNTIYF
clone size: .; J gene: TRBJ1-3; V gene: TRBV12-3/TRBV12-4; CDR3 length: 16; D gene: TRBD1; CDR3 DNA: TGTGCCAGCAGCAACCGACAGGGGCACTCTGGAAACACCATATATTTT; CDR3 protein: CASSNRQGHSGNTIYF
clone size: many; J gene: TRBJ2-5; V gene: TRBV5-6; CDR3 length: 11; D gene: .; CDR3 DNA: TGTGCCAGCAGCTTGTCTGGGACCCAGTACTTC; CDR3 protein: CASSLSGTQYF
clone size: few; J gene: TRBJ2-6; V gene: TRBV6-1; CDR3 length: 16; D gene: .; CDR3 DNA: TGTGCCAGCGCCATGTCGGGCTATTCTGGGGCCAACGTCCTGACTTTC; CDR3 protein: CASAMSGYSGANVLTF
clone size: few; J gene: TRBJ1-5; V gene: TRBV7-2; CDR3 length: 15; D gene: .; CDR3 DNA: TGTGCCAGTCAAAATGCGGGGGCTTTCGGCGAGCCCCAGCATTTT; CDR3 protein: CASQNAGAFGEPQHF
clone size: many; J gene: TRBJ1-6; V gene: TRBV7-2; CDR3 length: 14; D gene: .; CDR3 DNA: TGTGCCAGCAGCAACAGGGAAATTTATTCACCCCTCCACTTT; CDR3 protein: CASSNREIYSPLHF
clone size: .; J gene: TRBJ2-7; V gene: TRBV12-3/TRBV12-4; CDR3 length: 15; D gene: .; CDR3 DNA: TGTGCCAGCAGCCCTAGCAGGGGGGCGCCCTACGAGCAGTACTTC; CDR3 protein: CASSPSRGAPYEQYF
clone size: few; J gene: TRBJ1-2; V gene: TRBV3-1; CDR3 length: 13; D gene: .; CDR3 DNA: TGTGCCAGCAGCCAAGCAGGGAGCTATGGCTACACCTTC; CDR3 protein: CASSQAGSYGYTF
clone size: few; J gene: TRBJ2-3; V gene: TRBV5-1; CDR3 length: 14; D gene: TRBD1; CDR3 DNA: TGCGCCAGCAGCCCCAACAGGGGGGCAGATACGCAGTATTTT; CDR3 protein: CASSPNRGADTQYF
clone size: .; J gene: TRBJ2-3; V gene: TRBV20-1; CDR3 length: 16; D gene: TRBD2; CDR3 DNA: TGCAGTGCTAGAGATCCCAAGCGGGGCACCGGGGATACGCAGTATTTT; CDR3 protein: CSARDPKRGTGDTQYF
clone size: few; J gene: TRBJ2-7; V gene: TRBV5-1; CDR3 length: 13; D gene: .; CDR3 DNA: TGCGCCAGCAGCCGAATGTCAGGGACCGAGCAGTACTTC; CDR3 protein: CASSRMSGTEQYF
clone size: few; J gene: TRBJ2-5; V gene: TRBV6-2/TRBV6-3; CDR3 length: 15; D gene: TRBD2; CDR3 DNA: TGTGCCAGCAGGACTAGCGGGGGGGCGTCTGAGACCCAGTACTTC; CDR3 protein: CASRTSGGASETQYF
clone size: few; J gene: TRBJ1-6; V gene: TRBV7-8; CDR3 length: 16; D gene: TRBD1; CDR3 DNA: TGTGCCAGCAGCTTAATGAGGGGGCCCTATAATTCACCCCTCCACTTT; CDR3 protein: CASSLMRGPYNSPLHF
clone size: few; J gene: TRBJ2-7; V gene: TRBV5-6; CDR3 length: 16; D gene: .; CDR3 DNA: TGTGCCAGCAGCTCCCTGGACAGCACGAACGAATACGAGCAGTACTTC; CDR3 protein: CASSSLDSTNEYEQYF
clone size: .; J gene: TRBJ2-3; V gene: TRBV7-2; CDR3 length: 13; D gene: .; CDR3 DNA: TGTGCCAGCAGGGACCCGCCGGTTGATACGCAGTATTTT; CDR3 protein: CASRDPPVDTQYF
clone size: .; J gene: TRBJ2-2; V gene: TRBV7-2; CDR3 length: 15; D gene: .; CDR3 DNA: TGTGCCAGCAGCTTAGGTACAGGCCACACCGGGGAGCTGTTTTTT; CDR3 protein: CASSLGTGHTGELFF
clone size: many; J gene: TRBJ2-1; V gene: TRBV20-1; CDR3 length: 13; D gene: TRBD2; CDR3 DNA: TGCAGTTTCTCGGGGACTAGTGAAAATGAGCAGTTCTTC; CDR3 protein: CSFSGTSENEQFF
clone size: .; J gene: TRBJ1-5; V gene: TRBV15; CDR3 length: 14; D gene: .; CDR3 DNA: TGTGCCACCAGCCGTAAGGGTAGCAATCAGCCCCAGCATTTT; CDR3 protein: CATSRKGSNQPQHF
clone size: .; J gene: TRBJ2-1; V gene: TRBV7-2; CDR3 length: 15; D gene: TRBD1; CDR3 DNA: TGTGTCAGCAGCGCAGGACAGGGGGGATACAATGAGCAGTTCTTC; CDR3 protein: CVSSAGQGGYNEQFF
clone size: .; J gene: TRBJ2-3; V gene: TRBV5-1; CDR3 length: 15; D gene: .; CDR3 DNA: TGCGCCAGCAAACGGGACAAACCAGGCGCAGATACGCAGTATTTT; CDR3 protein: CASKRDKPGADTQYF
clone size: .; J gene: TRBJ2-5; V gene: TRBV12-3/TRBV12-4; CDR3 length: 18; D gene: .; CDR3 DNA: TGTGCCAGCACCCCTAGAGCGGGATACAGGGGGGGCCAAGAGACCCAGTACTTC; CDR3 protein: CASTPRAGYRGGQETQYF
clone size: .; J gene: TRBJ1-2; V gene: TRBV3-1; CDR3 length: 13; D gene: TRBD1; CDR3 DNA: TGTGCCAGCAGCCAAACAGGGGTAGGCGGCTACACCTTC; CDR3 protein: CASSQTGVGGYTF
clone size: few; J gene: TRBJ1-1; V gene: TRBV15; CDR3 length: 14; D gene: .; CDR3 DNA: TGTGCCACCTCCGAGAAAGGAGTGAACACTGAAGCTTTCTTT; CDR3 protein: CATSEKGVNTEAFF
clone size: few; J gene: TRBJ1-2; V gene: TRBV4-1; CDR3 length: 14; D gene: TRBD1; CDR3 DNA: TGCGCCAGCAGCCAAGAAGACAGGGGCTATGGCTACACCTTC; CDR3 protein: CASSQEDRGYGYTF
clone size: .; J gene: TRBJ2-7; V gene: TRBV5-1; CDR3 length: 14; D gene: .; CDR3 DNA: TGCGCCAGCAACCTCGATAGCGGACCCTACGAGCAGTACTTC; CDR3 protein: CASNLDSGPYEQYF
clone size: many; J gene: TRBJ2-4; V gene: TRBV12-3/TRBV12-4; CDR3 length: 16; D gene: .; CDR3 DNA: TGTGCCAGCAGCCTAGTGGAGGCGTGGACCAAAAACATTCAGTACTTC; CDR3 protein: CASSLVEAWTKNIQYF
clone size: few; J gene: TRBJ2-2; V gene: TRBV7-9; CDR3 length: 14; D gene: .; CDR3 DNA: TGTGCCAGCAGCTTAAGCAGGGCGGCCGGGGAGCTGTTTTTT; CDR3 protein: CASSLSRAAGELFF
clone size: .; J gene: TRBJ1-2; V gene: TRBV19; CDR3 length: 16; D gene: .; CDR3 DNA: TGTGCCAGTAGTATTTTGACCGGGACCTCGGAGTATGGCTACACCTTC; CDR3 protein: CASSILTGTSEYGYTF
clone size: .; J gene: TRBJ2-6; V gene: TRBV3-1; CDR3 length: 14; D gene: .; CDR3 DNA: TGTGCCAGCAGCCGGGTTTTAGAGGCCAACGTCCTGACTTTC; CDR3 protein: CASSRVLEANVLTF
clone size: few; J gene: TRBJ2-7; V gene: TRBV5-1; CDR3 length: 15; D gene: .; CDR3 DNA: TGCGCCAGCAGCTTGGATGGACCGTCCTCCTACGAGCAGTACTTC; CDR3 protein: CASSLDGPSSYEQYF
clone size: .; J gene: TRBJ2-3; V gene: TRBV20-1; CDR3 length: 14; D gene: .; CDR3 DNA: TGCAGTGCTAGAGATCGGGGAGGCACAGATACGCAGTATTTT; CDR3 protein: CSARDRGGTDTQYF
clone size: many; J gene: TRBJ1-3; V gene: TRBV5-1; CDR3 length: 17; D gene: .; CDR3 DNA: TGCGCCAGCAGCTTGGGAGCCGGTGGTTTCTCTGGAAACACCATATATTTT; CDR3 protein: CASSLGAGGFSGNTIYF
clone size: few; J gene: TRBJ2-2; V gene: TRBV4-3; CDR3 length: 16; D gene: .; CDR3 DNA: TGCGCCAGCAGCCAAGATCCCGCAGGGCGCGCCGGGGAGCTGTTTTTT; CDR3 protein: CASSQDPAGRAGELFF